This T cell receptor beta chain came from a study of cytomegalovirus exposure and HLA in healthy donors. Trimming left V 2 bases short and J 0 bases short, with 6 bases between. The CDR3 runs to 14 residues. Germline CDR1 MNHEY, CDR2 SVGAGI. Study observations and caveats: In an earlier analysis, about 87% or about 30%: the productive usage of most TCR beta V segments. Of the V segments, some could not be distinguished, including TRBV6-2 and TRBV6-3, and were excluded.

Comments on this clone: Its antigen is currently unknown.

A multiplex PCR was run with 60 Vbeta primers and 13 Jbeta primers. This table comes from immunoSEQ multiplex PCR, and its TCRdb copy is limited to in-frame clones, with some not included. Altogether 100,000 to 150,000 clones are present, 80% being singletons, with the ten largest covering 2% to 3%. This chain joins TRBV6-5 and TRBJ2-3; TRBD2 might be the D (6 bases). This TCR was sampled from a man aged 25-45 years in good health and CMV-seronegative. Input material: PBMCs. CDR3 DNA sequence: TGTGCCAGCAGTTACAGCGGGAGCACAGATACGCAGTATTTT. It translates to CASSYSGSTDTQYF.